Presented here are 20 T cell receptor beta chains from one specimen sequenced in a study of T cell responses to AZD1222 COVID-19 vaccine. Method: immunoSEQ multiplex PCR; TCRdb's copy keeps in-frame clones and lacks some. The top ten clones hold roughly 1% of a sample with about 130,000 clones, 92% of them seen once. The sequencing used peripheral blood, collected 28 days after the second AZD1222 dose. These receptors came from an adult who received the AZD1222 COVID-19 vaccine.

The gene calls are TRBV18 and TRBJ2-1, with D possibly matching TRBD1 (6 bases). This CDR3 spans 16 amino acids. The V gene lost 0 bases and the J gene lost 5 bases, with 14 bases spanning the gap. Germline lookup yields CDR1 KGHSH and CDR2 LQKENI. The CDR3 loop reads CASSPPQGRGDNEQFF. The CDR3 DNA reads as TGTGCCAGCTCACCACCCCAGGGGCGAGGGGACAATGAGCAGTTCTTC.

This chain uses TRBV27 with TRBJ2-2; D unclear. The V end was cut by 3 bases, the J end by 2 bases, with 7 bases between. Germline V lookup: CDR1 MNHEY, CDR2 SMNVEV (reference sequence). The CDR3 sequence is 14 residues long. The CDR3 protein is CASSLWENTGELFF. DNA of the CDR3: TGTGCCAGCAGTTTGTGGGAAAACACCGGGGAGCTGTTTTTT.

As to this clone: The sample contains more than one DNA sequence encoding this CDR3. The chain has TRBV5-1 and TRBJ2-1, with D perhaps TRBD2 (5 bases). Per the germline V gene, CDR1 is SGHRS and CDR2 is YFSETQ. V lost 0 bases and J 4 bases, leaving 8 bases between the germline ends. CDR3 length: 14 amino acids. CDR3 sequence: CASSLASGYNEQFF. CDR3 nucleotides: TGCGCCAGCAGCTTGGCCAGCGGATACAATGAGCAGTTCTTC.

The V gene is TRBV7-2, the J gene TRBJ1-5; TRBD1 might be the D (5 bases). V dropped 11 bases and J dropped 1 base, with 15 bases sitting between them. The CDR3 spans 14 residues. In germline, CDR1 is SGHTA, CDR2 FQGNSA. The CDR3 DNA reads as TGTGCCGGGGCCCAGCCCTTGAGCAATCAGCCCCAGCATTTT. Its protein is CAGAQPLSNQPQHF.

The V gene is TRBV29-1, the J gene TRBJ2-3; D is ambiguous. The CDR3 contains 12 residues. Trimming removed 0 bases from V and 6 bases from J, with 7 bases in between. CDR1 is SQVTM, CDR2 ANQGSEA, per germline. The chain's CDR3 is CSVEDPRDTQYF. DNA for the CDR3: TGCAGCGTTGAAGATCCTAGGGATACGCAGTATTTT.

V is TRBV29-1 and J is TRBJ1-2; D gene uncertain. The CDR3 runs to 13 residues. CDR1 is SQVTM and CDR2 is ANQGSEA in the germline V gene. Trimming took 1 base from V and 2 from J, leaving 8 bases between them. The DNA of the CDR3 is TGCAGCGTTGAAGTCAGCCAAAACTATGGCTACACCTTC. Protein: CSVEVSQNYGYTF.

The chain has TRBV19 and TRBJ2-1; 14 bases map to TRBD2. J gave up 6 bases and V 5 bases, and 12 bases lay outside the gene matches. CDR1 LNHDA and CDR2 SQIVND come from the germline V gene (reference sequence). There are 18 residues in the CDR3. Here the CDR3 DNA reads TGTGCCAGTAGTCCCCTGACTAGCGGGGGGGCCCTTGGCAATGAGCAGTTCTTC. Amino acids: CASSPLTSGGALGNEQFF.

This clone was observed once. The chain has TRBV7-2 and TRBJ2-1, with TRBD1 matching over 9 bases. This CDR3 has 13 residues. Germline V lookup: CDR1 SGHTA, CDR2 FQGNSA. With 5 bases clipped from V and 6 bases from J, the junction kept 2 bases outside the gene matches. This CDR3 is CASSTGQGNEQFF. The DNA for the CDR3 is TGTGCCAGCAGCACGGGACAGGGCAATGAGCAGTTCTTC.

The chain combines TRBV12-3 or TRBV12-4 with TRBJ2-7; 7 bases match TRBD2. The CDR3 sequence is 13 residues long. V shed 2 bases and J 2 bases; nucleotides not matched to a gene: 0. CDR3 loop: CASSLRGAYEQYF. CDR3 nucleotide sequence: TGTGCCAGCAGTTTACGGGGGGCCTACGAGCAGTACTTC.

The chain carries TRBV5-1 and TRBJ1-2, with 7 nucleotides matching TRBD1. From germline, CDR1 is SGHRS and CDR2 YFSETQ. Trimming removed 4 bases from V and 4 bases from J; junction bases left unmatched: 7. The CDR3 covers 14 residues. Written as DNA, the CDR3 is TGCGCCAGCAGCGGGGAGGGGACAGTCTATGGCTACACCTTC. This translates into CASSGEGTVYGYTF.

The rearrangement joins TRBV6-2 or TRBV6-3 to TRBJ2-7, with 13 positions matching TRBD2. V lost 5 bases, J lost 5 bases, and 6 bases stayed unmatched. The V gene's germline CDR1 is MNHEY and CDR2 SVGEGT. This CDR3 has 15 residues. This CDR3 reads CASSRTGLAGDEQYF. CDR3 DNA sequence: TGTGCCAGCAGTCGAACCGGACTAGCGGGGGACGAGCAGTACTTC.

V gene TRBV19 combines with J gene TRBJ1-3, with 7 bases that match TRBD1. J lost 3 bases, V lost 5 bases, and 10 bases had no gene match. CDR1 LNHDA and CDR2 SQIVND come from the germline V gene (reference sequence). The CDR3 covers 16 residues. Written as DNA, the CDR3 is TGTGCCAGTAGTGCTCAGGGACAGCTAATTGGAAACACCATATATTTT. Translation gives CASSAQGQLIGNTIYF.

V usage is TRBV28 and J usage is TRBJ1-2, with D maybe TRBD1 (5 bases). The CDR3 extends over 17 amino acids. V lost 4 bases, J lost 4 bases, and 22 bases lay in between. CDR1 is MDHEN and CDR2 is SYDVKM in the germline V gene. CDR3 amino acids: CASSSNPSRVGGYGYTF. CDR3 in DNA: TGTGCCAGCAGTTCGAACCCCTCCAGGGTGGGAGGCTATGGCTACACCTTC.

The chain carries TRBV28 and TRBJ1-3, with D possibly TRBD1 on 5 matching bases. V lost 5 bases, J lost 4 bases, and 18 bases lay in between. This CDR3 has 16 residues. Germline CDR1 reads MDHEN; CDR2 reads SYDVKM. CDR3 residues: CASSTGGDSIGNTIYF. CDR3 nucleotide sequence: TGTGCCAGCAGTACGGGGGGAGACTCAATAGGAAACACCATATATTTT.

The gene calls are TRBV24-1 and TRBJ2-3; the D gene is possibly TRBD2 (5 bases). This CDR3 spans 14 amino acids. The V and J ends lost 4 bases and 5 bases respectively, with 12 bases between them. The germline gives CDR1 KGHDR, CDR2 SFDVKD. The CDR3 sequence is CATSDPDEGDTQYF. The CDR3 bases are TGTGCCACCAGTGACCCTGACGAGGGAGATACGCAGTATTTT.

The J gene is TRBJ2-7, the V gene TRBV30; no clear D gene. The germline V and J ends were trimmed by 4 bases and 7 bases, with 14 bases remaining between them. Per the germline V gene, CDR1 is GTSNPN and CDR2 is SVGIG (reference sequence). The CDR3 has 12 amino acids. Written as DNA, the CDR3 is TGTGCCTGGAAGAGGTCCCGAGAGGAGCAGTACTTC. Translation: CAWKRSREEQYF.

This clone was found a few times. The chain combines TRBV6-2 or TRBV6-3 with TRBJ2-1, with a weak D call TRBD2 (5 bases). CDR1 and CDR2 (germline): MNHEY, SVGEGT. This CDR3 comprises 13 residues. V was clipped by 2 bases and J by 7 bases, with 9 bases between them. This chain's CDR3 is CASSYRELNEQFF. The CDR3 coding sequence is TGTGCCAGCAGTTACCGGGAACTGAATGAGCAGTTCTTC.

V gene TRBV3-1 (or the pseudogene TRBV3-2) combines with J gene TRBJ2-3; 9 nucleotides match TRBD2. Germline lookup yields CDR1 LGHDT and CDR2 YNNKEL (reference sequence). The V segment lost 2 bases and the J segment 4 bases; nucleotides outside the gene matches: 19. The CDR3 sequence is 20 residues long. In DNA form, the CDR3 reads TGTGCCAGCAGCCAAAGGGGGCTAGCGGGAAGAAAGAGGTGGGCAGATACGCAGTATTTT. This codes for CASSQRGLAGRKRWADTQYF.

The chain links TRBV19 to TRBJ2-7; possible D gene TRBD1, 6 bases. In germline, CDR1 is LNHDA, CDR2 SQIVND (reference sequence). The V end was cut by 6 bases, the J end by 0 bases, with 12 bases between. The CDR3 sequence is 14 residues long. In DNA form, the CDR3 reads TGTGCCAGTAGAATACAGGGCAACTCCTACGAGCAGTACTTC. Its translation: CASRIQGNSYEQYF.

V is TRBV7-3 and J is TRBJ2-7, with 9 nucleotides matching TRBD2. This CDR3 region has 14 residues. Germline trimming cut 3 bases from V and 3 bases from J; bases unmatched to any gene: 3. Germline CDR1 is SGHTA and CDR2 is FQGTGA. CDR3 in DNA: TGTGCCAGCAGCTTCGCGGGAGGGGGCTACGAGCAGTACTTC. It codes for CASSFAGGGYEQYF. Using reference TRBV7-3 and TRBJ2-7 for the parts outside the CDR3, the full variable domain is GAGVSQTPSNKVTEKGKYVELRCDPISGHTALYWYRQSLGQGPEFLIYFQGTGAADDSGLPNDRFFAVRPEGSVSTLKIQRTERGDSAVYLCASSFAGGGYEQYFGPGTRLTVT.